This section outlines one T cell receptor beta chain sequence together with its context. What it binds is unknown. This sample stems from a study of chemoradiotherapy in HPV16-positive cancers. Across the study: Candidate HPV-specific clones and shared TCR motifs came from a couple of HPV16-positive patients.

The J segment lost 2 bases and the V segment lost 2 bases, leaving 13 bases of the junction unmatched. Germline V CDR1 and CDR2: SGHAT, FQNNGV. The CDR3 is 18 amino acids. Points from the study as a whole: During treatment, candidate HPV-specific clones and E7-related motifs expanded in tumor.

Assay used: immunoSEQ multiplex PCR; TCRdb lists only in-frame clones, some missing. The sample carries around 30,000 clones, approximately 92% recorded once. The source was blood, collected from a patient who underwent chemoradiotherapy. This chain joins TRBV11-2 and TRBJ2-3; 7 positions match TRBD1. This TCR was sampled from a human donor with HPV-associated anogenital cancer. DNA of the CDR3: TGTGCCAGCAGCTTATCCTACAGGGGCCACTTATCCACAGATACGCAGTATTTT. Protein product: CASSLSYRGHLSTDTQYF.